Below, one TCR beta chain is given with its context. The antigen is unknown. The data derive from a study of T cells in Graves' hyperthyroidism and ophthalmopathy. About the research overall: Peripheral blood draws took place at initial diagnosis, ahead of any treatment.

General observations from the study: Also found in blood were most expanded thyroid clonotypes above 0.001.

The germline gives CDR1 MDHEN, CDR2 SYDVKM. The CDR3 has 17 residues. The germline V and J ends were trimmed by 2 bases and 4 bases, with 20 bases remaining between them. Amplification of TCR beta CDR3 regions was performed using RNA transcripts as template. The TCR CDR3 was amplified in a first-round RT-PCR using the HTBI primer set. Each CDR3 protein is one row after TCRdb ran MiXCR on the multiplex PCR reads. This repertoire shows a few hundred thousand distinct CDR3 sequences, roughly 18% found once; its top ten account for 15% to 17%. Disease duration was under 3 months in the ophthalmopathy patients, who also had a Clinical Activity Score of at least 3 and a NOSPECS grade of at least 4.

The clonotype was recovered from a woman between 40 and 55 years old with Graves' ophthalmopathy. The chain joins TRBV28 to TRBJ1-2; TRBD1 might be the D (5 bases). The sequenced sample was blood. The CDR3 reads CASSLNTGVGSPYGYTF. Here the CDR3 DNA reads TGTGCCAGCAGTTTAAATACGGGGGTCGGGTCCCCCTATGGCTACACCTTC.